A single sample is the source of the 9 T cell receptor beta chains below, sequenced in a study of shared clonotypes between healthy human individuals. The table came from immunoSEQ multiplex PCR; TCRdb's copy has only in-frame clones and leaves some out. This sample carries approximately 1,500,000 clones, 96% of them seen once, and the ten largest clones take approximately 1%. Sequenced: naive CD4+ T cells sorted from blood. Subset in this sample: CD45RA+ positively selected. Receptors were obtained from a man aged 25-45 years in good health.

The chain is built from TRBV5-1 and TRBJ2-7; TRBD1 aligns across 8 bases. This CDR3 spans 17 amino acids. Per the germline V gene, CDR1 is SGHRS and CDR2 is YFSETQ. V lost 2 bases to trimming and J lost 3 bases; unmatched junction nucleotides: 13. The CDR3 here is CASSLGQGPNPFYEQYF. CDR3 coding DNA: TGCGCCAGCAGCTTAGGACAGGGACCCAACCCGTTCTACGAGCAGTACTTC.

The CDR3 region is CASSMTGGIGEQYF. Written as DNA, the CDR3 is TGTGCCAGCAGTATGACAGGGGGAATAGGGGAGCAGTACTTC. The V call is TRBV25-1, the J call TRBJ2-7; 9 nucleotides match TRBD1. The CDR3 is 14 amino acids. From germline, CDR1 is MGHDK and CDR2 SYGVNS. With V trimmed by 5 bases and J by 7 bases, 9 bases remained unmatched.

This chain joins TRBV19 and TRBJ2-1; tentative D call: TRBD1 (6 bases). This CDR3 contains 15 residues. Germline CDR1 and CDR2: LNHDA and SQIVND (reference sequence). V was clipped by 2 bases and J by 5 bases, with 13 bases between them. As DNA, the CDR3 is TGTGCCAGTAGTATATTAGGACAGTATGACAATGAGCAGTTCTTC. Protein sequence: CASSILGQYDNEQFF.

The chain joins TRBV15 to TRBJ2-7; D might be TRBD2 (6 bases). The ends were cut back, 7 bases at V and 3 bases at J, with 13 bases in the middle. Germline values: CDR1 LNHNV, CDR2 YYDKDF (reference sequence). The CDR3 spans 13 residues. The CDR3 here is CATKSRELYEQYF. As DNA, the CDR3 is TGTGCCACCAAGAGTCGGGAGCTCTACGAGCAGTACTTC.

The rearrangement uses TRBV12-2 and TRBJ1-3. TRBV12-2 is termed a pseudogene. CDR3 length equals 16 residues. This chain's CDR3 is CASRLAVKESGNTIYF. DNA for the CDR3: TGTGCAAGTCGCTTAGCGGTAAAAGAATCTGGAAACACCATATATTTT.

J is TRBJ2-7 and V is TRBV18; TRBD2 matches at 9 bases. Losses at the gene ends were 1 base for V and 7 bases for J; bases not matched to a gene: 8. This CDR3 contains 15 residues. Per the germline V gene, CDR1 is KGHSH and CDR2 is LQKENI. CDR3 in amino acids: CASSPLAGESGEQYF. CDR3 DNA sequence: TGTGCCAGCTCACCACTAGCGGGAGAGTCCGGGGAGCAGTACTTC.

The CDR3 DNA follows: TGTGCCACCAGGACGCGGCTGAACACTGAAGCTTTCTTT. It encodes CATRTRLNTEAFF. The chain couples TRBV15 to TRBJ1-1; unclear D gene. CDR3 size: 13 residues. V was shortened by 6 bases and J by 0 bases, with 8 bases between the two germline ends. Germline V gives CDR1 LNHNV, CDR2 YYDKDF (reference sequence).

The chain has TRBV10-2 and TRBJ2-3; D perhaps matches TRBD1 (6 bases). The V and J ends lost 6 bases and 1 base respectively, with 23 bases between them. There are 18 residues in the CDR3. Per the germline V gene, CDR1 is WSHSY and CDR2 is SAAADI. The chain's CDR3 is CASSMTGFAGSGTDTQYF. The CDR3 region has the DNA TGCGCCAGCAGCATGACAGGATTCGCTGGGTCTGGCACAGATACGCAGTATTTT.

This rearrangement joins TRBV28 to TRBJ1-2; the D gene is possibly TRBD1 (5 bases). The CDR3 is 14 residues long. V dropped 7 bases and J dropped 4 bases, with 16 bases sitting between them. Germline V gene data show CDR1 as MDHEN and CDR2 as SYDVKM. The chain's CDR3 is CASTAPGFFYGYTF. DNA of the CDR3: TGTGCCAGCACCGCCCCAGGGTTTTTCTATGGCTACACCTTC.